This TCR beta chain was obtained from a study of PD-L1 blockade in urothelial cancer. Study background: Each patient had 0 to 3 earlier chemotherapy regimens.

General observations from the study: Larger 3-week expansion of tumor-associated blood clones was seen in durable-benefit patients.

CDR1 and CDR2 (germline): SGHRS, YFSETQ. CDR3 size: 15 residues. V was pared by 0 bases and J by 5 bases, with 11 bases between. This clone was detected only a few times. Its target is not known. Time point described: pretreatment peripheral blood. Patients' urothelial carcinoma was locally advanced or metastatic. Spiked synthetic TCR analogs estimated absolute template abundance per PCR. TCRdb's copy holds only in-frame clones and misses some; the assay was immunoSEQ multiplex PCR. Of around 92,000 clones in the sample, 89% were seen once. The rearrangement joins TRBV5-1 to TRBJ1-4; tentatively, D is TRBD1 (5 bases). This material consisted of PBMCs, taken around atezolizumab (anti-PD-L1) treatment. The TCR sequence derives from a woman over 75 with urothelial cancer. The CDR3 bases are TGCGCCAGCAGCTTGGCGCAGGGTGCCAATGAAAAACTGTTTTTT. Residues: CASSLAQGANEKLFF.